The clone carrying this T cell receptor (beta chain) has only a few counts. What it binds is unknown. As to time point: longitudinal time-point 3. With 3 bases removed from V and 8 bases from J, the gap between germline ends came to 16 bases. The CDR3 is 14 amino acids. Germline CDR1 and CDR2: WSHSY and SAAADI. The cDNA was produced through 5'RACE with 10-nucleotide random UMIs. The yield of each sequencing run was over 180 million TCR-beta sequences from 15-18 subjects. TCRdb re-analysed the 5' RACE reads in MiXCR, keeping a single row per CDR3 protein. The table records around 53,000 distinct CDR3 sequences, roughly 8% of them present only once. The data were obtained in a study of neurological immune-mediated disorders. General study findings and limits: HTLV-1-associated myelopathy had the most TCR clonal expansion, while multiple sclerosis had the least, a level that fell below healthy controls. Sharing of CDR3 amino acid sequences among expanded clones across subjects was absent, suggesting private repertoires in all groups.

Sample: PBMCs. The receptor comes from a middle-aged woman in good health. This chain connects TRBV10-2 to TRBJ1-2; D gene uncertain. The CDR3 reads CASSDFLSGEGYTF. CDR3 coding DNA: TGCGCCAGCAGTGATTTCCTCAGTGGGGAAGGCTACACCTTC.